Listed here are 9 T cell receptor beta chains from one sample, sequenced in a study of CD8+CD57+ T cells in acquired aplastic anemia. Profiling of TCR beta VDJ combinations and CDR3 sequences used genomic DNA as template. TCRdb reprocessed the reads with MiXCR, giving one entry per CDR3 protein. The table records 170,000 or so distinct CDR3 sequences, around 63% of them present only once. The patients chosen for sequencing had shown expansion of CD8+CD57+ cells (detected by flow cytometry). The sample was sorted CD4+, CD8+, or CD8+CD57+ T cells (not recorded which) from PBMCs. The source is a human donor with aplastic anemia.

The J gene is TRBJ1-1, the V gene TRBV2; 11 bases map to TRBD1. Germline V gene sequence: CDR1 SNHLY, CDR2 FYNNEI. The CDR3 covers 15 residues. Trimming at V came to 6 bases and at J to 5 bases, leaving 8 bases not matched to a gene. The CDR3 is CASRMDRGRDTEAFF. As DNA, the CDR3 is TGTGCCAGCAGGATGGACAGGGGGCGAGATACTGAAGCTTTCTTT.

This clonotype was seen ten or more times. This chain uses TRBV14 with TRBJ2-5; the D gene is possibly TRBD1 (6 bases). The CDR3 consists of 15 residues. Trimming left V 0 bases short and J 5 bases short, with 13 bases between. From germline, CDR1 is SGHDN and CDR2 FVKESK. The DNA for the CDR3 is TGTGCCAGCAGCCAAGACGCAGGGGCGCGGGAGACCCAGTACTTC. Protein sequence: CASSQDAGARETQYF.

The chain employs TRBV7-9 and TRBJ2-7; 7 positions agree with TRBD2. The CDR3 is 15 amino acids. V shed 0 bases, J shed 7 bases, and the junction held 9 bases outside the gene matches. Germline assignment: CDR1 SEHNR and CDR2 FQNEAQ (reference sequence). The CDR3 nucleotides read TGTGCCAGCAGCTTAGCTAGCGGGCGGGTGGGGGAGCAGTACTTC. This encodes CASSLASGRVGEQYF.

This clonotype has a count of ten or more. The V call is TRBV10-3, the J call TRBJ2-7; 7 positions agree with TRBD1. V was pared by 10 bases and J by 4 bases, with 10 bases of the junction left unmatched. The CDR3 spans 13 residues. The germline V gene has CDR1 ENHRY and CDR2 SYGVKD. CDR3 in amino acids: CATGLQGVYEQYF. The CDR3 nucleotides are TGTGCCACCGGACTTCAGGGGGTTTACGAGCAGTACTTC.

This clonotype came up many times. The chain uses TRBV15 and TRBJ1-1; D is perhaps TRBD1 (5 bases). With 3 bases removed from V and 2 bases from J, the gap between germline ends came to 10 bases. Germline V gene sequence: CDR1 LNHNV, CDR2 YYDKDF (reference sequence). This CDR3 region has 14 residues. This CDR3 reads CATSSTGPNTEAFF. In nucleotides, the CDR3 is TGTGCCACCAGCAGTACAGGTCCTAACACTGAAGCTTTCTTT.

This chain links TRBV7-9 with TRBJ1-2; D not certain. The CDR3 is 10 residues long. Trimming took off 8 bases at V and 6 bases at J, with 7 bases between the two ends. In germline, CDR1 is SEHNR, CDR2 FQNEAQ (reference sequence). The CDR3 is CASGENGYTF. Here the CDR3 DNA reads TGTGCCAGCGGGGAGAATGGCTACACCTTC.

On this clonotype itself: The conserved phenylalanine or tryptophan is not found at the CDR3 terminus, so this likely reflects a read error. This sequence joins TRBV19 and TRBJ2-5; 11 bases are a match to TRBD1. The V and J ends lost 5 bases and 5 bases, in that order; junction bases with no gene match: 4. CDR1 is LNHDA, CDR2 SQIVND, per germline (reference sequence). This CDR3 is built from 14 residues. CDR3: CASSRTGGRETQYS. The CDR3 region has the DNA TGTGCCAGTAGTCGGACAGGGGGCCGGGAGACCCAGTACTCC.

Only a few counts were recorded for this clonotype. The chain links TRBV29-1 to TRBJ2-7; D may be TRBD1 or TRBD2 (5 bases each). Germline V lookup: CDR1 SQVTM, CDR2 ANQGSEA. Trimming shortened V by 2 bases and J by 2 bases, and 10 bases separated the two germline ends. The CDR3 has 13 amino acids. The CDR3 region has the DNA TGCAGCGTTGAATGGGACGGAACCTACGAGCAGTACTTC. Residues: CSVEWDGTYEQYF.

This clonotype was counted at least ten times. DNA for the CDR3: TGTGCCAGCAGTTATCTTGGCTCCTACGAGCAGTACTTC. Amino acids: CASSYLGSYEQYF. The chain has TRBV12-3 or TRBV12-4 and TRBJ2-7; D unresolved. V was shortened by 4 bases and J by 0 bases, with 7 bases between the two germline ends. The length of the CDR3 is 13 residues.